These 21 T cell receptor beta chains share one sample of origin, sequenced in a study of control samples from healthy donors and cancer patients. The data were produced by immunoSEQ multiplex PCR, yet TCRdb's version contains in-frame clones alone and is incomplete. Among about 89,000 clones listed, under 90% were seen once. Sequencing was done on a sample of blood. Receptor source: a woman aged 40 to 50 in good health.

The CDR3 sequence is CASSSPGQGSDEQYF. The CDR3 DNA follows: TGTGCCAGCAGCTCCCCGGGACAGGGTAGCGACGAGCAGTACTTC. The rearrangement links TRBV5-4 to TRBJ2-7; TRBD1 matches 9 bases. The trim removed 3 bases at V and 5 bases at J, leaving 9 bases unmatched. The germline V gene encodes CDR1 SGHNT and CDR2 YYREEE (reference sequence). The CDR3 runs 15 residues.

J is TRBJ1-3 and V is TRBV14, with a weak D call TRBD1 (5 bases). The CDR3 totals 13 residues. Trimming left V 4 bases short and J 3 bases short, with 7 bases between. CDR1 SGHDN and CDR2 FVKESK come from the germline V gene. Written as DNA, the CDR3 is TGTGCCAGCAGCCTGGGACTTGGAAACACCATATATTTT. It codes for CASSLGLGNTIYF.

The chain uses TRBV30 and TRBJ1-1, with 7 bases identical to TRBD1. The CDR3 has 13 amino acids. Germline loops: CDR1 GTSNPN, CDR2 SVGIG (reference sequence). Germline trimming cut 1 base from V and 4 bases from J; bases unmatched to any gene: 3. DNA of the CDR3: TGTGCCTGGAGTGCATACAGGGGCACTGAAGCTTTCTTT. Translated: CAWSAYRGTEAFF.

In this sample, this clone turned up a few times. The J gene is TRBJ2-5, the V gene TRBV5-4; 10 bases are shared with TRBD1. Trimming cost V 3 bases and J 5 bases; bases outside gene matches: 13. The CDR3 is 17 residues long. The germline gives CDR1 SGHNT, CDR2 YYREEE (reference sequence). CDR3 bases: TGTGCCAGCAGCTCTGGCCCCGGACAGGGGGAACGGGAGACCCAGTACTTC. Translation: CASSSGPGQGERETQYF.

This chain links TRBV30 with TRBJ2-7; no clear D. CDR1 GTSNPN and CDR2 SVGIG come from the germline V gene (reference sequence). The length of the CDR3 is 12 residues. Trimming took off 8 bases at V and 2 bases at J, with 13 bases between the two ends. For the CDR3, the DNA is TGTGCCATTGACATTAACCCCTACGAGCAGTACTTC. Its translation is CAIDINPYEQYF.

In this sample, this clone turned up once. This chain joins TRBV9 and TRBJ2-1; tentatively, D is TRBD1 (6 bases). Trimming shortened V by 4 bases and J by 0 bases, and 11 bases separated the two germline ends. The CDR3 loop spans 15 amino acids. CDR1 SGDLS and CDR2 YYNGEE come from the germline V gene. In DNA, the CDR3 is TGTGCCAGCAGCTCCCGGGACAACTCCTACAATGAGCAGTTCTTC. It translates to CASSSRDNSYNEQFF. The full variable domain, its missing parts supplied by reference TRBV9 and TRBJ2-1, is DSGVTQTPKHLITATGQRVTLRCSPRSGDLSVYWYQQSLDQGLQFLIQYYNGEERAKGNILERFSAQQFPDLHSELNLSSLELGDSALYFCASSSRDNSYNEQFFGPGTRLTVL.

The chain is built from TRBV6-5 and TRBJ2-5; unclear D gene. Germline CDR1 MNHEY, CDR2 SVGAGI. This CDR3 spans 11 amino acids. The V and J ends lost 10 bases and 1 base respectively, with 7 bases between them. As DNA, the CDR3 is TGTGCCACCACTGGCCAAGAGACCCAGTACTTC. Amino acids: CATTGQETQYF.

The chain couples TRBV2 to TRBJ2-7, with TRBD2 matching 7 bases. Trimming at V came to 6 bases and at J to 2 bases, leaving 10 bases not matched to a gene. The CDR3 totals 15 residues. Germline V gives CDR1 SNHLY, CDR2 FYNNEI. The CDR3 sequence: CASRYGLDGTYEQYF. CDR3 bases: TGTGCCAGCAGGTACGGACTAGATGGTACCTACGAGCAGTACTTC.

The V call is TRBV5-5, the J call TRBJ1-2, with no clear D. Trimming left V 2 bases short and J 7 bases short, with 9 bases between. The V gene's germline CDR1 is SGHKS and CDR2 YYEKEE (reference sequence). This CDR3 is 12 amino acids long. In nucleotides, the CDR3 is TGTGCCAGCAGCTTACAGCTTTTTGGCTACACCTTC. It specifies CASSLQLFGYTF.

J is TRBJ1-1 and V is TRBV19; 10 bases match TRBD1. The CDR3 covers 15 residues. Germline V gives CDR1 LNHDA, CDR2 SQIVND (reference sequence). With V trimmed by 1 base and J by 5 bases, 4 bases remained unmatched. CDR3 region: CASSIAGQGQTEAFF. The CDR3 bases are TGTGCCAGTAGTATAGCGGGACAGGGGCAAACTGAAGCTTTCTTT.

This rearrangement joins TRBV29-1 to TRBJ1-4; D gene ambiguous. CDR3 length equals 11 residues. Per germline, CDR1 SQVTM and CDR2 ANQGSEA. V was cut by 8 bases and J by 8 bases, with 12 bases left in between. CDR3: CSTEAGEKLFF. CDR3 nucleotide sequence: TGCAGCACCGAAGCGGGGGAAAAACTGTTTTTT.

About this clone: A read error may produce the germline difference seen at one junction end. The chain joins TRBV2 to TRBJ2-7, with TRBD2 matching over 7 bases. Germline CDR1 is SNHLY and CDR2 is FYNNEI. CDR3 length: 14 amino acids. The CDR3 DNA reads TGTGCCAGCAGGGAAGCGGGGATCTCCTACGAGCAGTACTTC. It specifies CASREAGISYEQYF.

The chain links TRBV4-2 to TRBJ2-3, with D possibly matching TRBD2 (7 bases). The CDR3 runs to 16 residues. Germline loops: CDR1 LGHNA, CDR2 YNFKEQ. The V end was cut by 3 bases, the J end by 2 bases, with 15 bases between. In DNA form, the CDR3 reads TGTGCCAGCAGCCAGGACCGGGGGGCCCCCACAGATACGCAGTATTTT. Residues: CASSQDRGAPTDTQYF.

V usage is TRBV5-1 and J usage is TRBJ1-2; D gene ambiguous. Germline loops: CDR1 SGHRS, CDR2 YFSETQ. The germline V and J ends were trimmed by 4 bases and 6 bases, with 13 bases remaining between them. There are 13 residues in the CDR3. CDR3 DNA: TGCGCCAGCAGCCCACAGTCAAATGATGGCTACACCTTC. The encoded protein is CASSPQSNDGYTF.

V gene TRBV2 combines with J gene TRBJ2-3; unclear D gene. The germline V and J ends were trimmed by 7 bases and 6 bases, with 11 bases remaining between them. The CDR3 runs to 12 residues. CDR1 SNHLY and CDR2 FYNNEI come from the germline V gene. CDR3 nucleotides: TGTGCCAGCATTGCTATGGGGGATACGCAGTATTTT. This gives the protein CASIAMGDTQYF.

CDR3 in amino acids: CAWIIDPGNTEAFF. CDR3 nucleotides: TGTGCCTGGATCATAGACCCAGGGAACACTGAAGCTTTCTTT. V gene TRBV30 combines with J gene TRBJ1-1; D gene ambiguous. Germline CDR1 and CDR2: GTSNPN and SVGIG (reference sequence). The V gene lost 4 bases and the J gene lost 1 base, with 13 bases spanning the gap. CDR3 length equals 14 residues.

This rearrangement joins TRBV10-1 to TRBJ2-3, with TRBD2 matching over 10 bases. Germline V gene sequence: CDR1 WNHNN, CDR2 SYGVQD (reference sequence). The CDR3 runs to 13 residues. V trimming: 9 bases; J trimming: 3 bases; junction bases outside the gene matches: 3. DNA of the CDR3: TGCGCCAGTTCGACTAGCGGGACAGATACGCAGTATTTT. Translation: CASSTSGTDTQYF.

The chain recombines TRBV2 with TRBJ1-1; perhaps TRBD1 as D (6 bases). The length of the CDR3 is 14 residues. The V gene lost 6 bases and the J gene lost 4 bases, with 15 bases spanning the gap. Germline CDR1 reads SNHLY; CDR2 reads FYNNEI. The CDR3 sequence: CASSARGRGTEAFF. DNA for the CDR3: TGTGCCAGCAGCGCGCGGGGGCGCGGCACTGAAGCTTTCTTT.

This clone was seen only a few times. J is TRBJ1-2 and V is TRBV30; perhaps TRBD1 as D (5 bases). From germline, CDR1 is GTSNPN and CDR2 SVGIG (reference sequence). CDR3 size: 15 residues. The germline V and J ends were trimmed by 5 bases and 4 bases, with 20 bases remaining between them. CDR3 sequence reads: CAWDPGPPAGYGYTF. The CDR3, as DNA: TGTGCCTGGGACCCGGGACCTCCGGCGGGCTATGGCTACACCTTC.

The J gene is TRBJ2-3, the V gene TRBV9; tentatively, D is TRBD2 (7 bases). Germline lookup yields CDR1 SGDLS and CDR2 YYNGEE. V was trimmed by 1 base and J by 4 bases, leaving 16 bases between them. The CDR3 has 16 residues. The CDR3 loop is CASSVTPGGPADTQYF. The CDR3 bases are TGTGCCAGCAGCGTAACTCCGGGGGGCCCCGCAGATACGCAGTATTTT. Complete variable domain (other parts from reference TRBV9 and TRBJ2-3): DSGVTQTPKHLITATGQRVTLRCSPRSGDLSVYWYQQSLDQGLQFLIQYYNGEERAKGNILERFSAQQFPDLHSELNLSSLELGDSALYFCASSVTPGGPADTQYFGPGTRLTVL.

The CDR3 sequence is CASKLLPWYNEQFF. As DNA, the CDR3 is TGTGCCAGCAAACTCCTGCCATGGTACAATGAGCAGTTCTTC. The chain has TRBV6-4 and TRBJ2-1; D ambiguous. The CDR3 loop spans 14 amino acids. V was clipped by 7 bases and J by 4 bases, with 14 bases between them. Germline assignment: CDR1 MRHNA and CDR2 SNTAGT.